Below, one T cell receptor (beta chain) is given with its context. This record belongs to a study of control samples from healthy donors and cancer patients. The protocol was immunoSEQ multiplex PCR, while the TCRdb copy is restricted to in-frame clones and leaves out a portion. Here the sample spans some 140,000 clones, 90% to 95% being singletons. This TCR derives from a man aged 35 to 55 in good health. Specimen: blood.

CDR3 nucleotide sequence: TGCGCCAGCAGCTCGACCCCCGAACGTGGCACAGATACGCAGTATTTT. As protein: CASSSTPERGTDTQYF. The V call is TRBV5-1, the J call TRBJ2-3, with unresolved D. Germline CDR1 SGHRS, CDR2 YFSETQ. The CDR3 runs 16 residues. V shed 3 bases and J shed 1 base, with 15 bases lying between them.